The rows below give T cell receptor beta chains drawn from one sample of a study of PD-1 blockade in classical Hodgkin lymphoma. Sequencing was performed with immunoSEQ multiplex PCR; in TCRdb, only in-frame clones are kept and a portion is missing. The sample yields 35,000 to 50,000 clones, about 82% seen once. This material consisted of peripheral blood mononuclear cells (PBMCs), taken at baseline. The source of these receptors is a human donor with classical Hodgkin lymphoma. Both conserved end residues are part of each CDR3. The D gene is left open where the match is weak. The listing skips clone size in some rows; elsewhere it reads once, few, many or a size class.

d_gene: NA
abundance: NA
v_gene: TRBV12-5
j_gene: TRBJ1-1
CDR3aa: CASGLPGLLNTEAFF
CDR3nt: TGTGCTAGTGGTTTACCAGGGCTGCTGAACACTGAAGCTTTCTTT

d_gene: NA
abundance: few
v_gene: TRBV28
j_gene: TRBJ2-7
CDR3aa: CASSYLGWEQYF
CDR3nt: TGTGCCAGCAGTTATCTAGGGTGGGAGCAGTACTTC

d_gene: TRBD1
abundance: NA
v_gene: TRBV7-9
j_gene: TRBJ2-3
CDR3aa: CASSSYRGPSTDTQYF
CDR3nt: TGTGCCAGCAGCTCCTACAGGGGCCCGAGCACAGATACGCAGTATTTT

d_gene: NA
abundance: NA
v_gene: TRBV7-2
j_gene: TRBJ2-5
CDR3aa: CASSLSGVPTQYF
CDR3nt: TGTGCCAGCAGCTTAAGTGGGGTACCGACCCAGTACTTC

d_gene: NA
abundance: NA
v_gene: TRBV7-3
j_gene: TRBJ2-1
CDR3aa: CASSYLSSGSYNEQFF
CDR3nt: TGTGCCAGCAGCTACCTCTCCTCGGGCTCCTACAATGAGCAGTTCTTC

d_gene: NA
abundance: NA
v_gene: TRBV7-9
j_gene: TRBJ1-3
CDR3aa: CASSLQSSGNTIYF
CDR3nt: TGTGCCAGCAGCTTACAGAGCTCTGGAAACACCATATATTTT

d_gene: NA
abundance: NA
v_gene: TRBV28
j_gene: TRBJ2-7
CDR3aa: CASRGHPTYEQYF
CDR3nt: TGTGCCAGCAGGGGACACCCGACCTACGAGCAGTACTTC

d_gene: NA
abundance: NA
v_gene: TRBV7-9
j_gene: TRBJ2-5
CDR3aa: CASSLGGGQETQYF
CDR3nt: TGTGCCAGCAGCTTAGGAGGGGGCCAAGAGACCCAGTACTTC

d_gene: TRBD1
abundance: NA
v_gene: TRBV19
j_gene: TRBJ1-2
CDR3aa: CASSNDGTGWDGYTF
CDR3nt: TGTGCCAGTAGTAATGACGGGACAGGGTGGGATGGCTACACCTTC

d_gene: TRBD2
abundance: NA
v_gene: TRBV5-1
j_gene: TRBJ2-2
CDR3aa: CASSFLAGFDTGELFF
CDR3nt: TGCGCCAGCAGCTTCCTAGCGGGTTTTGACACCGGGGAGCTGTTTTTT

d_gene: NA
abundance: NA
v_gene: TRBV6-1
j_gene: TRBJ1-2
CDR3aa: CASRTANYGYTF
CDR3nt: TGTGCCAGCAGGACAGCTAACTATGGCTACACCTTC

d_gene: NA
abundance: NA
v_gene: TRBV5-1
j_gene: TRBJ2-2
CDR3aa: CASSPNRASNTGELFF
CDR3nt: TGCGCCAGCAGCCCAAACCGGGCGTCGAACACCGGGGAGCTGTTTTTT

d_gene: NA
abundance: NA
v_gene: TRBV5-1
j_gene: TRBJ1-6
CDR3aa: CASSLVGSRSNSYNSPLHF
CDR3nt: TGCGCCAGCAGCTTGGTAGGCTCCAGGTCTAACTCCTATAATTCACCCCTCCACTTT

d_gene: TRBD2
abundance: NA
v_gene: TRBV7-9
j_gene: TRBJ2-3
CDR3aa: CASSPLRGRERTDTQYF
CDR3nt: TGTGCCAGCAGCCCCCTCAGAGGGCGGGAGAGGACGGATACGCAGTATTTT

d_gene: TRBD2
abundance: NA
v_gene: TRBV9
j_gene: TRBJ2-1
CDR3aa: CASSRGLAGYNEQFF
CDR3nt: TGTGCCAGCAGCCGGGGACTAGCGGGATACAATGAGCAGTTCTTC

d_gene: TRBD1
abundance: NA
v_gene: TRBV29-1
j_gene: TRBJ1-4
CDR3aa: CSVEDRGNEKLFF
CDR3nt: TGCAGCGTTGAGGACAGGGGGAACGAAAAACTGTTTTTT

d_gene: NA
abundance: once
v_gene: TRBV2
j_gene: TRBJ1-2
CDR3aa: CASSYVTGSGYTF
CDR3nt: TGTGCCAGCAGCTACGTTACAGGGTCTGGCTACACCTTC

d_gene: NA
abundance: NA
v_gene: TRBV5-4
j_gene: TRBJ1-2
CDR3aa: CASKLRGYGYTF
CDR3nt: TGTGCCAGCAAATTACGGGGCTATGGCTACACCTTC

d_gene: NA
abundance: NA
v_gene: TRBV10-2
j_gene: TRBJ1-2
CDR3aa: CATGQNYGYTF
CDR3nt: TGCGCCACAGGACAGAACTATGGCTACACCTTC

d_gene: NA
abundance: NA
v_gene: TRBV6-5
j_gene: TRBJ2-1
CDR3aa: CASRGPYNEQFF
CDR3nt: TGTGCCAGCAGGGGTCCCTACAATGAGCAGTTCTTC

d_gene: TRBD1
abundance: NA
v_gene: TRBV2
j_gene: TRBJ1-4
CDR3aa: CASDREKEKLFF
CDR3nt: TGTGCCAGCGACAGGGAGAAGGAAAAACTGTTTTTT

d_gene: NA
abundance: NA
v_gene: TRBV4-1
j_gene: TRBJ1-4
CDR3aa: CASSPATNEKLFF
CDR3nt: TGCGCCAGCAGCCCTGCAACTAATGAAAAACTGTTTTTT

d_gene: NA
abundance: NA
v_gene: TRBV5-6
j_gene: TRBJ2-2
CDR3aa: CASSPDGNTGELFF
CDR3nt: TGTGCCAGCAGTCCGGACGGGAACACCGGGGAGCTGTTTTTT

d_gene: NA
abundance: once
v_gene: TRBV19
j_gene: TRBJ2-7
CDR3aa: CASSNSGTYEQYF
CDR3nt: TGTGCCAGTAGTAATTCTGGAACCTACGAGCAGTACTTC

d_gene: NA
abundance: NA
v_gene: TRBV7-9
j_gene: TRBJ1-1
CDR3aa: CASSSISPGRAFF
CDR3nt: TGTGCCAGCAGTTCCATTTCACCGGGCCGAGCTTTCTTT

d_gene: NA
abundance: once
v_gene: TRBV7-9
j_gene: TRBJ2-1
CDR3aa: CASSSRTSNDEQFF
CDR3nt: TGTGCCAGCAGCTCCCGAACTTCAAATGATGAGCAGTTCTTC

d_gene: NA
abundance: NA
v_gene: TRBV6-1
j_gene: TRBJ2-2
CDR3aa: CASSVQRTGELFF
CDR3nt: TGTGCCAGCAGTGTTCAAAGAACCGGGGAGCTGTTTTTT

d_gene: NA
abundance: many
v_gene: TRBV5-1
j_gene: TRBJ2-5
CDR3aa: CASSLLWTPKETQYF
CDR3nt: TGCGCCAGCAGCTTGTTGTGGACACCGAAAGAGACCCAGTACTTC

d_gene: NA
abundance: NA
v_gene: TRBV18
j_gene: TRBJ2-6
CDR3aa: CASSTYPGGSGANVLTF
CDR3nt: TGTGCCAGCTCGACTTACCCCGGTGGCTCTGGGGCCAACGTCCTGACTTTC

d_gene: NA
abundance: once
v_gene: TRBV6-5
j_gene: TRBJ2-7
CDR3aa: CASSYGDGYEQYF
CDR3nt: TGTGCCAGCAGTTACGGCGACGGGTACGAGCAGTACTTC

d_gene: TRBD2
abundance: NA
v_gene: TRBV7-6
j_gene: TRBJ2-1
CDR3aa: CASSLYNPGLAGGRNEQFF
CDR3nt: TGTGCCAGCAGCTTATATAATCCGGGACTAGCGGGAGGACGGAATGAGCAGTTCTTC

d_gene: NA
abundance: NA
v_gene: TRBV15
j_gene: TRBJ1-1
CDR3aa: CATSDRERNTEAFF
CDR3nt: TGTGCCACCAGCGATCGCGAAAGGAACACTGAAGCTTTCTTT

d_gene: NA
abundance: NA
v_gene: TRBV2
j_gene: TRBJ2-1
CDR3aa: CASRTAGTMVFF
CDR3nt: TGTGCCAGCAGAACCGCCGGGACAATGGTGTTCTTC

d_gene: TRBD1
abundance: once
v_gene: TRBV10-3
j_gene: TRBJ1-5
CDR3aa: CAISGDRDNQPQHF
CDR3nt: TGTGCCATCAGTGGAGACAGGGACAATCAGCCCCAGCATTTT

d_gene: NA
abundance: once
v_gene: TRBV7-3
j_gene: TRBJ2-1
CDR3aa: CASSSDGSSYNEQFF
CDR3nt: TGTGCCAGCAGCTCCGACGGGAGCTCCTACAATGAGCAGTTCTTC

d_gene: TRBD1
abundance: NA
v_gene: TRBV28
j_gene: TRBJ2-1
CDR3aa: CASSFGQADEQFF
CDR3nt: TGTGCCAGCAGTTTCGGACAGGCGGATGAGCAGTTCTTC

d_gene: NA
abundance: NA
v_gene: TRBV7-9
j_gene: TRBJ2-1
CDR3aa: CASSPFRTSSYNEQFF
CDR3nt: TGTGCCAGCAGCCCTTTCAGGACAAGCTCCTACAATGAGCAGTTCTTC

d_gene: NA
abundance: few
v_gene: TRBV27
j_gene: TRBJ2-7
CDR3aa: CASSLRGPYSYEQYF
CDR3nt: TGTGCCAGCAGTTTACGGGGGCCGTATTCCTACGAGCAGTACTTC

d_gene: TRBD1
abundance: NA
v_gene: TRBV4-1
j_gene: TRBJ2-2
CDR3aa: CASSQQFTGETNTGELFF
CDR3nt: TGCGCCAGCAGCCAACAATTTACAGGGGAGACGAACACCGGGGAGCTGTTTTTT

d_gene: NA
abundance: NA
v_gene: TRBV13
j_gene: TRBJ2-1
CDR3aa: CASSLTLNEQFF
CDR3nt: TGTGCCAGCAGCTTAACTCTCAATGAGCAGTTCTTC

d_gene: NA
abundance: once
v_gene: TRBV6-5
j_gene: TRBJ1-2
CDR3aa: CASSLRGGAGYTF
CDR3nt: TGTGCCAGCAGCCTCCGGGGGGGGGCTGGCTACACCTTC

d_gene: TRBD1
abundance: NA
v_gene: TRBV5-5
j_gene: TRBJ2-5
CDR3aa: CASSPGDSGSQETQYF
CDR3nt: TGTGCCAGCAGCCCCGGGGACAGTGGTAGTCAAGAGACCCAGTACTTC

d_gene: NA
abundance: NA
v_gene: TRBV7-2
j_gene: TRBJ2-7
CDR3aa: CASSRSWGVYEQYF
CDR3nt: TGTGCCAGCAGCCGCTCTTGGGGGGTCTACGAGCAGTACTTC

d_gene: NA
abundance: NA
v_gene: TRBV4-1
j_gene: TRBJ1-5
CDR3aa: CASSWGAPGARGNQPQHF
CDR3nt: TGCGCCAGTAGCTGGGGGGCGCCGGGGGCGCGGGGAAATCAGCCCCAGCATTTT

d_gene: NA
abundance: NA
v_gene: TRBV27
j_gene: TRBJ1-6
CDR3aa: CASSLALGAGNSPLHF
CDR3nt: TGTGCCAGCAGTTTAGCGCTCGGGGCAGGGAATTCACCCCTCCACTTT

d_gene: NA
abundance: NA
v_gene: TRBV7-8
j_gene: TRBJ2-7
CDR3aa: CASSLALGRTTYEQYF
CDR3nt: TGTGCCAGCAGCTTAGCTTTGGGACGGACAACCTACGAGCAGTACTTC

d_gene: NA
abundance: NA
v_gene: TRBV28
j_gene: TRBJ2-5
CDR3aa: CASKGRTHRGTQYF
CDR3nt: TGCGCCAGCAAGGGCAGGACCCACCGAGGGACCCAGTACTTC

d_gene: NA
abundance: few
v_gene: TRBV5-6
j_gene: TRBJ2-7
CDR3aa: CASSLMGTQLLGSYEQYF
CDR3nt: TGTGCCAGCAGTCTCATGGGCACTCAACTCTTGGGGTCCTACGAGCAGTACTTC

d_gene: NA
abundance: NA
v_gene: TRBV5-1
j_gene: TRBJ1-4
CDR3aa: CASSLGGFQPGEKLFF
CDR3nt: TGCGCCAGCAGCTTGGGAGGCTTCCAACCAGGAGAAAAACTGTTTTTT

d_gene: NA
abundance: NA
v_gene: TRBV18
j_gene: TRBJ2-3
CDR3aa: CASAFGRGGTDTQYF
CDR3nt: TGTGCCAGCGCTTTCGGCAGGGGAGGCACAGATACGCAGTATTTT

d_gene: TRBD2
abundance: few
v_gene: TRBV7-2
j_gene: TRBJ2-1
CDR3aa: CASSLGLLAGEQFF
CDR3nt: TGTGCCAGCAGCTTAGGACTCCTAGCGGGAGAACAGTTCTTC

d_gene: NA
abundance: NA
v_gene: TRBV19
j_gene: TRBJ2-1
CDR3aa: CASTLSGDEQFF
CDR3nt: TGTGCCAGTACCTTGTCGGGCGATGAGCAGTTCTTC

d_gene: NA
abundance: once
v_gene: TRBV5-1
j_gene: TRBJ1-1
CDR3aa: CASSLDRDRTEAFF
CDR3nt: TGCGCCAGCAGCTTGGATAGAGATAGAACTGAAGCTTTCTTT

d_gene: NA
abundance: NA
v_gene: TRBV7-6
j_gene: TRBJ2-2
CDR3aa: CASGSRAGELFF
CDR3nt: TGTGCCAGCGGCTCAAGGGCCGGGGAGCTGTTTTTT

d_gene: NA
abundance: NA
v_gene: TRBV6-1
j_gene: TRBJ2-3
CDR3aa: CASSGDGWGTDTQYF
CDR3nt: TGTGCCAGCAGTGGGGACGGGTGGGGCACAGATACGCAGTATTTT